The present TCR beta chain was sequenced within a study of immune evolution from preneoplasia to lung adenocarcinoma. Profiled with immunoSEQ multiplex PCR; TCRdb holds only in-frame clones, not every one. The table has 11,000 to 15,000 clones, roughly 80% seen once. This CDR3 spans 13 amino acids. The germline gives CDR1 SGHAT, CDR2 FQNNGV. Trimming took 3 bases from V and 2 from J, leaving 7 bases between them. Patients had resection in Japan or China between the mid-2010s and the late 2010s. The sequenced sample was FFPE minimally invasive lung adenocarcinoma tissue. The rearrangement links TRBV11-2 to TRBJ2-5, with D unresolved. The source of this sequence is a person aged 70 to 85 with lung adenocarcinoma. CDR3: CASSFALQETQYF. CDR3 DNA: TGTGCCAGCAGCTTTGCTTTACAAGAGACCCAGTACTTC.